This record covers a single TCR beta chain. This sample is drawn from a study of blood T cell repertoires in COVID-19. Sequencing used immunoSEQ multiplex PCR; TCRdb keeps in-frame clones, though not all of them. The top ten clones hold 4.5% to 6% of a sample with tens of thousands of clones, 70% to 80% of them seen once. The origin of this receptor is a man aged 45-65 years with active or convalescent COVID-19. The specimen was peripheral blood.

CDR3 sequence reads: CASSFKGAYEQYF. In nucleotides, the CDR3 is TGTGCCAGCAGTTTTAAGGGGGCCTACGAGCAGTACTTC. The J gene is TRBJ2-7, the V gene TRBV12-3 or TRBV12-4, with a possible D match to TRBD1 (6 bases). Trimming removed 3 bases from V and 2 bases from J, with 8 bases in between. This CDR3 has 13 residues.